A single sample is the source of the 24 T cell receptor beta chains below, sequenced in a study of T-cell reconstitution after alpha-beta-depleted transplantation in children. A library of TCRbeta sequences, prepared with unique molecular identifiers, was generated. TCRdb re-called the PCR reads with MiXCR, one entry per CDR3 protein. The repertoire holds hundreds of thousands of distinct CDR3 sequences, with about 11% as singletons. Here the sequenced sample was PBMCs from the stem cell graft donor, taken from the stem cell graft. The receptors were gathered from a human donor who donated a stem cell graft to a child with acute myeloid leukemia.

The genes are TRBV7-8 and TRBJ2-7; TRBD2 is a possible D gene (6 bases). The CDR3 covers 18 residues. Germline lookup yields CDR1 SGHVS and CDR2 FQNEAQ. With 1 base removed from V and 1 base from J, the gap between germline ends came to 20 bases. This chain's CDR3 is CASSLVGITSPSSYEQYF. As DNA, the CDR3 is TGTGCCAGCAGCTTAGTGGGGATTACTAGCCCTTCTTCCTACGAGCAGTACTTC.

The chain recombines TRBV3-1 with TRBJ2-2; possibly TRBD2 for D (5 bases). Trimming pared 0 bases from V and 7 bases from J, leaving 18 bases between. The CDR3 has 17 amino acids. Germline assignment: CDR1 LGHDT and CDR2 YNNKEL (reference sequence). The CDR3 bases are TGTGCCAGCAGCCAAGATAGTGGAGGAGTGGGAATCGGGGAGCTGTTTTTT. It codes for CASSQDSGGVGIGELFF.

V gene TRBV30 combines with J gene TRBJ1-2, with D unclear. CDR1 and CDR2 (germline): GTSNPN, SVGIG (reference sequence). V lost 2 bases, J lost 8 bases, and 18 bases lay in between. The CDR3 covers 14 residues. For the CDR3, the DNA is TGTGCCTGGAGTCTCCGGGCGGGCGCGGGCGGCTACACCTTC. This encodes CAWSLRAGAGGYTF.

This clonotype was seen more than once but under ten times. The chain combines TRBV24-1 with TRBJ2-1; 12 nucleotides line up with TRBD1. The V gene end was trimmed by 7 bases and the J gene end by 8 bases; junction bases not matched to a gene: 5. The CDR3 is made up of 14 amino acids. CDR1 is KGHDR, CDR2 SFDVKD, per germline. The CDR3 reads CATSGTGGWHEQFF. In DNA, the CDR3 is TGTGCCACCAGCGGGACAGGGGGCTGGCATGAGCAGTTCTTC.

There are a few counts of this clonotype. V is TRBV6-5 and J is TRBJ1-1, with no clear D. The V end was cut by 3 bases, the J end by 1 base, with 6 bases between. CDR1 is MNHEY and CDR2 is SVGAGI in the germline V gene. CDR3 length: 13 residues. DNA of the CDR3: TGTGCCAGCAGTTATGAGGGGAACACTGAAGCTTTCTTT. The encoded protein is CASSYEGNTEAFF.

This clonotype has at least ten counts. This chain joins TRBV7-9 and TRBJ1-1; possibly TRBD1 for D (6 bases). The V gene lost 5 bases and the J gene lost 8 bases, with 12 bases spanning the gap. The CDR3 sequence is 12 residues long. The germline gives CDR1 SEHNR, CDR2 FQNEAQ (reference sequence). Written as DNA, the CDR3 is TGTGCCAGCAGCCCCACAGGGCTAGAAGCTTTCTTT. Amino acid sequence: CASSPTGLEAFF.

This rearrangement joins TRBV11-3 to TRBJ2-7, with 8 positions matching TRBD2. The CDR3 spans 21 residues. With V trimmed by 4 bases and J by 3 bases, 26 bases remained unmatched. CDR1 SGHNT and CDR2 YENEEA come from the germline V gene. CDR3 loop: CASSSRSPPSGPKAGFYEQYF. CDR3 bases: TGTGCCAGCAGCTCCCGCTCTCCCCCTAGCGGGCCGAAGGCGGGCTTCTACGAGCAGTACTTC.

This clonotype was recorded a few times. This CDR3 reads CAWGTRAGYTF. As DNA, the CDR3 is TGTGCCTGGGGTACAAGGGCGGGCTACACCTTC. The chain recombines TRBV30 with TRBJ1-2; D unclear. CDR1 is GTSNPN, CDR2 SVGIG, per germline (reference sequence). V lost 5 bases, J lost 8 bases, and 12 bases lay in between. The CDR3 totals 11 residues.

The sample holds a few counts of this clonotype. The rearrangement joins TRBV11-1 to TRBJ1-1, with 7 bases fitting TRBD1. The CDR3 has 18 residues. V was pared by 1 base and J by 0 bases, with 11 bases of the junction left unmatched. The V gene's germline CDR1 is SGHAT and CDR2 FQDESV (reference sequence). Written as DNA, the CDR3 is TGTGCCAGCAGCTTAGGATCCGGTCTCGGGACAGTGAACACTGAAGCTTTCTTT. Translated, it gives CASSLGSGLGTVNTEAFF.

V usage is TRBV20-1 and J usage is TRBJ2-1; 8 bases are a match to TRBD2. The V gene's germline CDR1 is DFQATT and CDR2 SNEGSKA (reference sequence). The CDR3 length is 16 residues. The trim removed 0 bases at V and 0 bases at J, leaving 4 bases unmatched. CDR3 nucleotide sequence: TGCAGTGCTAGAGACCTAAGCGGGAGCTCCTACAATGAGCAGTTCTTC. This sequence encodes CSARDLSGSSYNEQFF.

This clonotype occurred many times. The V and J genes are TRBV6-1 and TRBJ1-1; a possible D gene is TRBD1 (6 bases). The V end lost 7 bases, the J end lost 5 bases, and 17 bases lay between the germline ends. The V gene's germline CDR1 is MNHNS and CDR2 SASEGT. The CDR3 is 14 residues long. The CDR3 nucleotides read TGTGCCAGCAATGAGGGGCAGGGGCGGACTGAAGCTTTCTTT. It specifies CASNEGQGRTEAFF.

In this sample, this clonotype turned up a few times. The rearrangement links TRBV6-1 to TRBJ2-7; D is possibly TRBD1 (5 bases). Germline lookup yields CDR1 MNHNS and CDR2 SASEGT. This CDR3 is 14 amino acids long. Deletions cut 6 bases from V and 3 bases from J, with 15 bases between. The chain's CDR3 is CASRGHGDYYEQYF. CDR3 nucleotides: TGTGCCAGCAGGGGGCATGGAGATTACTACGAGCAGTACTTC.

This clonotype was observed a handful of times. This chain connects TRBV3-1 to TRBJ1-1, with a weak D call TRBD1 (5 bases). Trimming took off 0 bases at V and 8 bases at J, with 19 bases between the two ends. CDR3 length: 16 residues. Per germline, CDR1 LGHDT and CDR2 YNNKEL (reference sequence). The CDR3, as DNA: TGTGCCAGCAGCCAAGATCAAGGGGCAGGACACCGCGAAGCTTTCTTT. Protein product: CASSQDQGAGHREAFF.

CDR3 DNA sequence: TGTGCCAGCGACCGGGACTCCCTAAAGGGGTCTGAAGCTTTCTTT. It codes for CASDRDSLKGSEAFF. The J gene is TRBJ1-1, the V gene TRBV9, with a tentative D call TRBD1 (5 bases). Germline-derived CDR1 and CDR2 are SGDLS and YYNGEE. This CDR3 contains 15 residues. V was pared by 7 bases and J by 6 bases, with 22 bases between.

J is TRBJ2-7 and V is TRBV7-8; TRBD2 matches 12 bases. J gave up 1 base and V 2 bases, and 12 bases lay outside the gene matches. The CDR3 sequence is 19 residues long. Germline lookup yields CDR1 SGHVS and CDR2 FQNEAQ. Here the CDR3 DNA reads TGTGCCAGCAGCTTACGACAGGTTAGACTAGCGGGAGATTCCTACGAGCAGTACTTC. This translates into CASSLRQVRLAGDSYEQYF.

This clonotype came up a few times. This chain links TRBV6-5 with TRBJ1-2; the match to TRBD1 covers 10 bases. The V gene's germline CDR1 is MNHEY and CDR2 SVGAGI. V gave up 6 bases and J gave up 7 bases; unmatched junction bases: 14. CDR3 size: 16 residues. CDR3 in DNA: TGTGCCAGCAGCCCTCCCACCGGGACAGGGGCAACTGGCTACACCTTC. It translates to CASSPPTGTGATGYTF.

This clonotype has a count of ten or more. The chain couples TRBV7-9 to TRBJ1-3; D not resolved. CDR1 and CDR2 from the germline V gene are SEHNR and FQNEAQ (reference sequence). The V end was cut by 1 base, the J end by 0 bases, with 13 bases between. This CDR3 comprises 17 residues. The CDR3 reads CASSLVSGISSGNTIYF. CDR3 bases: TGTGCCAGCAGCTTAGTTTCTGGTATTTCCTCTGGAAACACCATATATTTT.

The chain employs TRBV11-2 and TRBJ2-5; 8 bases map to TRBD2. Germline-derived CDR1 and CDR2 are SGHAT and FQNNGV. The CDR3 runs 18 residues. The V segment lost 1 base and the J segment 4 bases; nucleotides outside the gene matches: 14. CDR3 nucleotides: TGTGCCAGCAGCTTAGTCAGCGGGAGTGGGGCGGCGAGAGAGACCCAGTACTTC. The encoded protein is CASSLVSGSGAARETQYF.

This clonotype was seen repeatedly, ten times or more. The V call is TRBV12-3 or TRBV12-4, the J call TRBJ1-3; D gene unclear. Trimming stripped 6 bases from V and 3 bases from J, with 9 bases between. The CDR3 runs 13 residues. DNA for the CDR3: TGTGCCAGCAGCTTACTAGGTGGAAACACCATATATTTT. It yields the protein CASSLLGGNTIYF.

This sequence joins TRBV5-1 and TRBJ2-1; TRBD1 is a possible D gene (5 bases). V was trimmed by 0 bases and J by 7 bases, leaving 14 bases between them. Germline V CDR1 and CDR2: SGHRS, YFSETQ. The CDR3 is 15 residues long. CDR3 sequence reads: CASSLEVGKGNEQFF. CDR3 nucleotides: TGCGCCAGCAGCTTGGAGGTGGGAAAGGGGAATGAGCAGTTCTTC.

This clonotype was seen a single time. CDR3 nucleotide sequence: TGTGCCAGCAGTTACTCTTGGGGGGGAGGGATTTACGAGCAGTACTTC. As protein: CASSYSWGGGIYEQYF. This chain uses TRBV6-5 with TRBJ2-7; 7 nucleotides line up with TRBD2. Trimming took 0 bases from V and 4 from J; bases not matched to a gene: 9. The CDR3 consists of 16 residues. Germline V gene data show CDR1 as MNHEY and CDR2 as SVGAGI.

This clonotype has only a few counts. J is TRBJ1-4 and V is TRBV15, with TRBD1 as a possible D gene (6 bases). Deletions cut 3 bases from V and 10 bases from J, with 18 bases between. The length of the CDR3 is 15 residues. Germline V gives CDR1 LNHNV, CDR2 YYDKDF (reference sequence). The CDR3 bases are TGTGCCACCAGCAGGCTGCTGGGGGGAGGGGGAAAACTGTTTTTT. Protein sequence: CATSRLLGGGGKLFF.

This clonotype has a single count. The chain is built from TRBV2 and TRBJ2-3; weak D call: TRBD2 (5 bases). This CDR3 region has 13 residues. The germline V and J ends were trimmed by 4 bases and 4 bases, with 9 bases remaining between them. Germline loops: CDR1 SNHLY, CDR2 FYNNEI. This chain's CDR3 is CASSGTLADTQYF. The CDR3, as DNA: TGTGCCAGCAGTGGGACTCTCGCAGATACGCAGTATTTT.

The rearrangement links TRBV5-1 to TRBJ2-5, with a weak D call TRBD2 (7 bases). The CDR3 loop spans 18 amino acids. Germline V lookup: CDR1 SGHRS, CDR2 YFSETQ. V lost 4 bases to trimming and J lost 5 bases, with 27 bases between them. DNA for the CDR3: TGCGCCAGCAGCACGCGGGACATTACCGGGAGGTCCCATGAGACCCAGTACTTC. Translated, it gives CASSTRDITGRSHETQYF.